A single sample is the source of the 4 T cell receptor beta chains below, sequenced in a study of CD8+CD57+ T cells in acquired aplastic anemia. Profiling that covered TCR beta VDJ and CDR3 relied on genomic DNA as its template. In TCRdb, the reads were re-called with MiXCR into one record per CDR3 protein. The sample shows about 160,000 distinct CDR3 sequences, 71% of them seen only once. Sequencing involved patients with CD8+CD57+ cell expansion previously shown by flow cytometry. The sample comprised sorted CD4+, CD8+, or CD8+CD57+ T cells (not recorded which) from PBMCs. Every receptor here comes from a human donor with aplastic anemia.

The chain is built from TRBV14 and TRBJ1-6; D gene uncertain. The CDR3 is 13 amino acids. Germline values: CDR1 SGHDN, CDR2 FVKESK. The V end lost 1 base, the J end lost 10 bases, and 8 bases lay between the germline ends. CDR3 protein: CASSQASRSPLHF. The CDR3 DNA reads as TGTGCCAGCAGCCAAGCTAGCCGGTCACCCCTCCACTTT.

This clonotype was observed a single time. The V call is TRBV7-6, the J call TRBJ2-5; either TRBD1 or TRBD2 may fit D (5 bases each). CDR3 length: 14 residues. Per the germline V gene, CDR1 is SGHVS and CDR2 is FNYEAQ. Trimming pared 5 bases from V and 4 bases from J, leaving 14 bases between. CDR3 sequence reads: CASSRRGEGETQYF. The CDR3 coding sequence is TGTGCCAGCAGCCGCAGAGGGGAAGGAGAGACCCAGTACTTC.

The J gene is TRBJ2-1, the V gene TRBV2, with TRBD2 identical over 12 bases. The length of the CDR3 is 13 residues. V dropped 11 bases and J dropped 8; count of bases not matched to a gene: 7. Looked up from germline, CDR1 is SNHLY and CDR2 is FYNNEI. The CDR3 here is CAGTSGRSYEQFF. The CDR3 DNA reads TGTGCCGGAACTAGCGGGAGGTCGTATGAGCAGTTCTTC.

This chain links TRBV6-5 with TRBJ2-7, with D unclear. Germline lookup yields CDR1 MNHEY and CDR2 SVGAGI. This CDR3 spans 10 amino acids. The germline V and J ends were trimmed by 11 bases and 6 bases, with 11 bases remaining between them. CDR3 coding DNA: TGTGCCCGAGCATGGCCCGAGCAGTACTTC. This codes for CARAWPEQYF.